One sample yielded the 2 T cell receptor beta chains listed below, sequenced in a study of T cells in narcolepsy. The assay was immunoSEQ multiplex PCR, and TCRdb's table has in-frame clones only and misses some. The top ten hold 1.3% of the sample, which has fewer than 30,000 clones, approximately 85% seen once. Material for sequencing was CD45RA- memory CD4+ T cells from PBMCs. These receptors were taken from a human donor with narcolepsy.

Here the CDR3 reads CAPEALAGYNEQFF. In DNA, the CDR3 is TGTGCCCCCGAGGCACTAGCGGGCTACAATGAGCAGTTCTTC. The V and J genes are TRBV27 and TRBJ2-1; 9 bases match TRBD2. Germline-derived CDR1 and CDR2 are MNHEY and SMNVEV (reference sequence). This CDR3 comprises 14 residues. V was pared by 11 bases and J by 3 bases, with 8 bases of the junction left unmatched.

The chain has TRBV7-8 and TRBJ1-4; no firm D call. Germline CDR1 reads SGHVS; CDR2 reads FQNEAQ. This CDR3 contains 16 residues. V was shortened by 2 bases and J by 6 bases, with 16 bases between the two germline ends. The DNA for the CDR3 is TGTGCCAGCAGCTTACGGCCAGCGGAGATGGATGAAAAACTGTTTTTT. Translated: CASSLRPAEMDEKLFF.